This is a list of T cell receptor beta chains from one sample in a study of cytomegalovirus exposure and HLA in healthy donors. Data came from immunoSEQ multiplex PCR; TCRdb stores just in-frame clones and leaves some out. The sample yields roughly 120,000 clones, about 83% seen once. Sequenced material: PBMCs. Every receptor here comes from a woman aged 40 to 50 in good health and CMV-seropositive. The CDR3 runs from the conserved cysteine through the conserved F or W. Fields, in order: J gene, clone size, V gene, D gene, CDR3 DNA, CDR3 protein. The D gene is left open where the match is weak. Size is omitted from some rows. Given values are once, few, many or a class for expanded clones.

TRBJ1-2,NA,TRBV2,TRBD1,TGTGCCAGCACCGGACAGGTCTCCTTCTATGGCTACACCTTC,CASTGQVSFYGYTF
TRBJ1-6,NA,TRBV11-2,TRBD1,TGTGCCAGCAGCCAGTACCCCCGGACAGGGACGAGCCCTTCACCCCTCCACTTT,CASSQYPRTGTSPSPLHF
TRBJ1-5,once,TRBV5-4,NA,TGTGCCAGCAGCTTCGGAAGCGACCAGCCCCAGCATTTT,CASSFGSDQPQHF
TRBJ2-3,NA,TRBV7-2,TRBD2,TGTGCCAGCAGCTTAGCGGGACTAGCGGGGGGGTGGACAGATACGCAGTATTTT,CASSLAGLAGGWTDTQYF
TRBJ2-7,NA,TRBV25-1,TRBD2,TGTGCCAGCAGTGAAAGGGCGGGAGCGGGGTACGAGCAGTACTTC,CASSERAGAGYEQYF
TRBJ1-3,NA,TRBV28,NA,TGTGCCAGCAGTTTGACAGCCTCTGGAAACACCATATATTTT,CASSLTASGNTIYF
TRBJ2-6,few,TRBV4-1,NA,TGCGCCAGCAGCCAAGATCAGGGGTCTGGGGCCAACGTCCTGACTTTC,CASSQDQGSGANVLTF
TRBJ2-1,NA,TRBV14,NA,TGTGCCAGCAGCCAAAGCGGGTGGAGACACCTCAATGAGCAGTTCTTC,CASSQSGWRHLNEQFF
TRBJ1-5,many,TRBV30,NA,TGTGCCTGCGACAGAGGCAATCAGCCCCAGCATTTT,CACDRGNQPQHF
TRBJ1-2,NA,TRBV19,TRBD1,TGTGCCAGTAGTGCCGCCGACAGGGGAGGCTATGGCTACACCTTC,CASSAADRGGYGYTF
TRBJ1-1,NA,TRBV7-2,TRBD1,TGTGCCAGCAGCTTAGTGGGGACAGGGCTGGGCACTGAAGCTTTCTTT,CASSLVGTGLGTEAFF
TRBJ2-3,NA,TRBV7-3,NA,TGTGCCAGCAGCTTGGGTGGGCCCACAGATACGCAGTATTTT,CASSLGGPTDTQYF
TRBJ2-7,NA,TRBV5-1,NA,TGCGCCAGCAGCTTGGAGGGGCTGACCTCCTACGAGCAGTACTTC,CASSLEGLTSYEQYF
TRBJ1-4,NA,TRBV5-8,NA,TGTGCCAGCAGCTTGAGGGGGGGCGCAACTAATGAAAAACTGTTTTTT,CASSLRGGATNEKLFF
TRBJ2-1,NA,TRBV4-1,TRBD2,TGCGCCAGCAGCGCCCGGACTAGCGGGAGCAACAATGAGCAGTTCTTC,CASSARTSGSNNEQFF
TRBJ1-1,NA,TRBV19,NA,TGTGCCAGTTCCTCGACAGTTTTGAACACTGAAGCTTTCTTT,CASSSTVLNTEAFF
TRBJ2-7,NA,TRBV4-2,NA,TGTGCCAGCAGCCAAGAATCGCAGGCCTCCTACGAGCAGTACTTC,CASSQESQASYEQYF
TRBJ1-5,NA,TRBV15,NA,TGTGCCACCAGCAGAGACAGAAATAGCAATCAGCCCCAGCATTTT,CATSRDRNSNQPQHF
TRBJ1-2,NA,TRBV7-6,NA,TGTGCCAGCAGCTTAGCAGACACCTATGGCTACACCTTC,CASSLADTYGYTF
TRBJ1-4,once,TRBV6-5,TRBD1,TGTGCCAGCAGTTACTCTCCGGGACAGGGGAACGAAAAACTGTTTTTT,CASSYSPGQGNEKLFF
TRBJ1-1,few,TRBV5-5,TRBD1,TGTGCCAGCAGCACCGGGACAGGATTTTTTGAAGCTTTCTTT,CASSTGTGFFEAFF
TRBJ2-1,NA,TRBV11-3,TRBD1,TGTGCCAGCAGCTTCCCGGGACAGGCCTACAATGAGCAGTTCTTC,CASSFPGQAYNEQFF
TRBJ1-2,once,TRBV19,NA,TGTGCCAGTAGTATACCGACAGGTTATGGCTACACCTTC,CASSIPTGYGYTF
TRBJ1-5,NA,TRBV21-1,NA,TGTGCCAGCAGCTCACGGGACAGGGCCCTTCACCAGCCCCAGCATTTT,CASSSRDRALHQPQHF
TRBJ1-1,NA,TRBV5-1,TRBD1,TGCGCCAGCAGCTTGAGAAGGGGGCGAAGCACTGAAGCTTTCTTT,CASSLRRGRSTEAFF
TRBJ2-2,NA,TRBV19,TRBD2,TGTGCCAGTAATGAGTATAGCGGGACTTCCGGGGAGCTGTTTTTT,CASNEYSGTSGELFF
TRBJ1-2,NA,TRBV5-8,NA,TGTGCCAGCAGCGAATCCCACCGGGGGGGCTATGGCTACACCTTC,CASSESHRGGYGYTF
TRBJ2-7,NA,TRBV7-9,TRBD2,TGTGCCAGCAGCTTGCGGGAGGGGGCCTACGAGCAGTACTTC,CASSLREGAYEQYF
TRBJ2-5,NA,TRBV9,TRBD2,TGTGCCAGCAGCGTAGGGACTAGCGGTAAAGAGACCCAGTACTTC,CASSVGTSGKETQYF
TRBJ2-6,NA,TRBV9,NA,TGTGCCAGCAGCGTAGGGCCTGGGGCCAACGTCCTGACTTTC,CASSVGPGANVLTF
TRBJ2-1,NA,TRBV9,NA,TGTGCCAGCAGCCTGAGGGGGGGCTCCTACAATGAGCAGTTCTTC,CASSLRGGSYNEQFF
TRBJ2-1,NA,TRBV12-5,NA,TGTGCTAGTGGTTTTCACAGGCCGCAGGGTGAGCAGTTCTTC,CASGFHRPQGEQFF
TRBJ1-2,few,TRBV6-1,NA,TGTGCCAGCAGTGATGGCAGGGCTAACTATGGCTACACCTTC,CASSDGRANYGYTF
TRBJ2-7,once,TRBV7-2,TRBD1,TGTGCCAGCAGCTTAGGGTCACAGGGGTACGAGCAGTACTTC,CASSLGSQGYEQYF
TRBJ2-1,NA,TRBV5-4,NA,TGTGCCAGCAGCCCCAAGGAGGAGGCCGCGCAGTTCTTC,CASSPKEEAAQFF
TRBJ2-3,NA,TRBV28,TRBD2,TGTGCCAGCAGTTTAACTAGCGGGAGACAAGATACGCAGTATTTT,CASSLTSGRQDTQYF
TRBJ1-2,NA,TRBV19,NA,TGTGCCAGTCAGGCCGTCTATGGCTACACCTTC,CASQAVYGYTF
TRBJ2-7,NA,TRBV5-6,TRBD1,TGTGCCAGCAGCGCGCCGGGACAGGGATACGAGCAGTACTTC,CASSAPGQGYEQYF
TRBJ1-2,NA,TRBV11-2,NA,TGTGCCAGCAGCTTAGATAGGACGGGGGGCACCTTC,CASSLDRTGGTF
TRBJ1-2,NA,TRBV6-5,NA,TGTGCCAGCAGTTATAGGGCGGGGTATGGCTACACCTTC,CASSYRAGYGYTF
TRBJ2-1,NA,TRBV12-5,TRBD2,TGTGCTAGTTCCCCGGGACTAGTTTACAATGAGCAGTTCTTC,CASSPGLVYNEQFF
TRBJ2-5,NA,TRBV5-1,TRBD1,TGCGCCAGCAGCTTGGGGGGGACAGGGGTACAAGAGACCCAGTACTTC,CASSLGGTGVQETQYF
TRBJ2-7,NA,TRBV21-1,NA,TGTGCCAGCAGCAACCCCGGGACAGGGGGTGTCTACGAGCAGTACTTC,CASSNPGTGGVYEQYF
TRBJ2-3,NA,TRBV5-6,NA,TGTGCCAGCAGTCGGGGAGGAAGCACAGATACGCAGTATTTT,CASSRGGSTDTQYF
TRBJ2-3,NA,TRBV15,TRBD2,TGTGCCACCAGAGAGCGGGGAGGAGATACGCAGTATTTT,CATRERGGDTQYF
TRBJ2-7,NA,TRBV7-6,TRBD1,TGTGCCAGCAGCTCCTCCGGGACAGCCTACGAGCAGTACTTC,CASSSSGTAYEQYF
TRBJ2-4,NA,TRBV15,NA,TGTGCCACCAGCAGAGATTACTCCGGTGCCAAAAACATTCAGTACTTC,CATSRDYSGAKNIQYF
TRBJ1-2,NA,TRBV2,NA,TGTGCCAGCAGTAGTAGAACAGGCGTCTATGGCTACACCTTC,CASSSRTGVYGYTF
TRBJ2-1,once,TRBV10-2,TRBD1,TGCGCCAGCAGCCACACAGGGGGCTATGAGCAGTTCTTC,CASSHTGGYEQFF
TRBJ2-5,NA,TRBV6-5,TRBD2,TGTGCCAGCAGCCCCCTCGGGGCGGGGGGAGAGACCCAGTACTTC,CASSPLGAGGETQYF
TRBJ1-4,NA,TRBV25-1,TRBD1,TGTGCCAGCACCATAGACGGGACAGGGGGCGAAAAACTGTTTTTT,CASTIDGTGGEKLFF
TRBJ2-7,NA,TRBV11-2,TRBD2,TGTGCCAGCAGCCGCACTAGCGGGAGGGCCCTCAACTCCTACGAGCAGTACTTC,CASSRTSGRALNSYEQYF
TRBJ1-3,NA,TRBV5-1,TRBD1,TGCGCCAGCAGCTTGGAGGGGGCGCATGGAAACACCATATATTTT,CASSLEGAHGNTIYF
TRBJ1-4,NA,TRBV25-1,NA,TGTGCCAGCAGTGACACAGGGCGAGGTGAAAAACTGTTTTTT,CASSDTGRGEKLFF
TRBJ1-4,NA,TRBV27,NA,TGTGCCAGCAGTTTGCTAGGAGGGAGAAGTGAAAAACTGTTTTTT,CASSLLGGRSEKLFF
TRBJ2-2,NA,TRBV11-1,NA,TGTGCCAGCAGACCTAGGGGAGGGAACACCGGGGAGCTGTTTTTT,CASRPRGGNTGELFF